The 13 T cell receptor beta chains in this list originate from one sample, sequenced in a study of response to subunit inactivated influenza vaccine. TCRdb reprocessed the RT-PCR reads via MiXCR and lists one record per CDR3 protein. Of 610,000 or so distinct CDR3 sequences detected, less than 15% appear once; the ten largest clones hold approximately 12%. The sample was PBMCs from blood, taken 11 to 12 days after vaccination. These receptors were collected from a man aged 50 to 60 who received an inactivated influenza vaccine.

This clonotype has ten or more counts. The J gene is TRBJ2-2, the V gene TRBV10-2; 8 bases align to TRBD1. Trimming at V came to 7 bases and at J to 1 base, leaving 2 bases not matched to a gene. The length of the CDR3 is 14 residues. Germline CDR1 reads WSHSY; CDR2 reads SAAADI. Here the CDR3 reads CASKGQVNTGELFF. The CDR3 coding sequence is TGCGCCAGCAAGGGACAGGTGAACACCGGGGAGCTGTTTTTT.

This clonotype appeared a few times. The chain is built from TRBV12-3 or TRBV12-4 and TRBJ2-4, with D perhaps TRBD2 (5 bases). Trimming removed 8 bases from V and 7 bases from J, with 9 bases in between. The length of the CDR3 is 11 residues. The DNA for the CDR3 is TGTGCCAGCGGTCCGGGGAACATTCAGTACTTC. Residues: CASGPGNIQYF.

The table lists this clonotype with a few counts. The chain carries TRBV9 and TRBJ2-1; a weak D match, TRBD2 (6 bases). In germline, CDR1 is SGDLS, CDR2 YYNGEE. Deletions cut 0 bases from V and 0 bases from J, with 7 bases between. This CDR3 is 15 amino acids long. The CDR3 here is CASSVAGASYNEQFF. The CDR3 DNA reads TGTGCCAGCAGCGTAGCGGGAGCCTCCTACAATGAGCAGTTCTTC.

V gene TRBV6-1 combines with J gene TRBJ2-7; 8 nucleotides agree with TRBD2. The CDR3 runs 14 residues. V shed 3 bases, J shed 2 bases, and the junction held 3 bases outside the gene matches. The germline V gene has CDR1 MNHNS and CDR2 SASEGT. The CDR3: CASSDISGAYEQYF. The CDR3 nucleotides read TGTGCCAGCAGTGACATTAGCGGGGCCTACGAGCAGTACTTC.

This sequence joins TRBV27 and TRBJ2-2; D is unresolved. The CDR3 has 16 residues. The germline CDR1 and CDR2 sequences are MNHEY and SMNVEV (reference sequence). Trimming pared 5 bases from V and 0 bases from J, leaving 13 bases between. CDR3 nucleotides: TGTGCCAGCAGTCCGGACGCCTACGCGAACACCGGGGAGCTGTTTTTT. Its protein product is CASSPDAYANTGELFF.

The V gene is TRBV28, the J gene TRBJ2-7; TRBD2 aligns across 13 bases. This CDR3 has 15 amino acids. The V segment lost 6 bases and the J segment 6 bases; nucleotides outside the gene matches: 8. Germline V lookup: CDR1 MDHEN, CDR2 SYDVKM. CDR3 bases: TGTGCCAGCAGAACTAGCGGGGGGGCCCCGCTCGAGCAGTACTTC. Amino acids: CASRTSGGAPLEQYF.

The CDR3 spells CASSPGFLRGSHEQYF. The CDR3 DNA reads TGTGCCAGCTCACCCGGCTTTCTCCGGGGTAGCCACGAGCAGTACTTC. The rearrangement uses TRBV18 and TRBJ2-7; TRBD2 is a possible D gene (5 bases). The CDR3 sequence is 16 residues long. The ends were cut back, 3 bases at V and 5 bases at J, with 20 bases in the middle. Looked up from germline, CDR1 is KGHSH and CDR2 is LQKENI.

There are a few counts of this clonotype. This rearrangement joins TRBV20-1 to TRBJ2-3; 16 nucleotides agree with TRBD2. The junction had 3 bases not matched to a gene; V was cut back by 3 bases and J by 3 bases. The germline CDR1 and CDR2 sequences are DFQATT and SNEGSKA (reference sequence). CDR3 length: 16 residues. The CDR3 DNA reads TGCAGTGCTAGGGAGGGACTAGCGGGGGGGACAGATACGCAGTATTTT. Protein product: CSAREGLAGGTDTQYF.

This clonotype was observed a few times. V usage is TRBV7-7 and J usage is TRBJ2-1, with D unresolved. The CDR3 extends over 13 amino acids. Trimming removed 1 base from V and 10 bases from J, with 11 bases in between. Looked up from germline, CDR1 is SSHAT and CDR2 is FNYEAQ (reference sequence). In DNA form, the CDR3 reads TGTGCCAGCAGCTTAGAGGCGGCTAGAGAGCAGTTCTTC. It codes for CASSLEAAREQFF.

The genes are TRBV18 and TRBJ2-3; 8 bases line up with TRBD2. Germline V gives CDR1 KGHSH, CDR2 LQKENI. The CDR3 spans 13 residues. Trimming at V came to 5 bases and at J to 7 bases, leaving 5 bases not matched to a gene. CDR3 nucleotide sequence: TGTGCCAGCTCAGCCGGGACTAGTAATACGCAGTATTTT. Its translation is CASSAGTSNTQYF.

A few counts support this clonotype. This sequence joins TRBV20-1 and TRBJ2-3; no clear D gene. CDR1 is DFQATT, CDR2 SNEGSKA, per germline (reference sequence). The CDR3 contains 14 residues. As DNA, the CDR3 is TGCGGTGGTCTTGGCGGAACCGGCACAGATACGCAGTATTTT. This codes for CGGLGGTGTDTQYF.

This rearrangement joins TRBV5-1 to TRBJ2-3, with D perhaps TRBD1 or TRBD2 (5 bases each). The CDR3 covers 15 residues. The germline V and J ends were trimmed by 0 bases and 6 bases, with 14 bases remaining between them. CDR1 is SGHRS and CDR2 is YFSETQ in the germline V gene. This CDR3 reads CASSLGPRDGDTQYF. For the CDR3, the DNA is TGCGCCAGCAGCTTGGGCCCCAGGGACGGGGATACGCAGTATTTT. The full variable domain, with the rest looked up from reference TRBV5-1 and TRBJ2-3, is KAGVTQTPRYLIKTRGQQVTLSCSPISGHRSVSWYQQTPGQGLQFLFEYFSETQRNKGNFPGRFSGRQFSNSRSEMNVSTLELGDSALYLCASSLGPRDGDTQYFGPGTRLTVL.

The chain couples TRBV4-2 to TRBJ1-5, with 7 bases lining up with TRBD1. Germline V gene sequence: CDR1 LGHNA, CDR2 YNFKEQ. The V segment lost 3 bases and the J segment 7 bases; nucleotides outside the gene matches: 3. This CDR3 has 13 amino acids. The chain's CDR3 is CASSHGQDQPQHF. The CDR3 bases are TGTGCCAGCAGCCATGGACAGGACCAGCCCCAGCATTTT.